One TCR beta chain is described in this entry. The data were taken from a study of blood T cell repertoires in COVID-19. In the original workflow: The authors estimated nucleated cell counts from reference gene primer amplification. Method: immunoSEQ multiplex PCR; TCRdb's copy keeps in-frame clones and lacks some. V, J and clone size were drawn from that table, and D and trimming were deduced from the DNA. The sample contains some 340,000 clones, 90% of which appear only once. V was pared by 5 bases and J by 2 bases, with 3 bases of the junction left unmatched. This CDR3 comprises 13 residues. In germline, CDR1 is SGHNT, CDR2 YYREEE (reference sequence).

J is TRBJ2-7 and V is TRBV5-4; TRBD1 agrees at 8 bases. The origin of this receptor is a woman in her 30s who had been exposed to COVID-19. The sample taken for sequencing was PBMCs or T cells enriched from blood (not recorded which). Here the CDR3 reads CASRVQGAYEQYF. In nucleotides, the CDR3 is TGTGCCAGCAGAGTACAGGGGGCCTACGAGCAGTACTTC.